Each of the 29 T cell receptor beta chains below was sequenced from the same sample in a study of T cell responses to AZD1222 COVID-19 vaccine. Generated by immunoSEQ multiplex PCR, the TCRdb table keeps only in-frame clones and is missing some. The sample records roughly 120,000 clones, 70% to 90% being singletons. The sample was peripheral blood, taken on day 0 of AZD1222 vaccination. These receptors were taken from an adult in good health.

This clone was seen only once. CDR3 loop: CASSLPGTYYGYTF. Written as DNA, the CDR3 is TGTGCCAGCAGCCTCCCGGGGACTTACTATGGCTACACCTTC. V is TRBV14 and J is TRBJ1-2, with D possibly being TRBD1 (5 bases). Looked up from germline, CDR1 is SGHDN and CDR2 is FVKESK. V was pared by 4 bases and J by 3 bases, with 12 bases between. This CDR3 has 14 residues.

This chain's CDR3 is CASSVYAAGGFMNTEAFF. The CDR3 coding sequence is TGTGCCAGCAGCGTGTATGCGGCAGGGGGCTTTATGAACACTGAAGCTTTCTTT. This rearrangement joins TRBV9 to TRBJ1-1; 8 bases are a match to TRBD1. Per germline, CDR1 SGDLS and CDR2 YYNGEE. The CDR3 runs to 18 residues. Germline trimming cut 2 bases from V and 0 bases from J; bases unmatched to any gene: 12.

The chain combines TRBV9 with TRBJ1-6, with D possibly matching TRBD1 (6 bases). The CDR3 runs 15 residues. Germline lookup yields CDR1 SGDLS and CDR2 YYNGEE. V was pared by 4 bases and J by 9 bases, with 17 bases between. The CDR3 is CASSSNREWRSPLHF. In DNA form, the CDR3 reads TGTGCCAGCAGCTCAAACAGGGAGTGGCGTTCACCCCTCCACTTT.

V usage is TRBV6-5 and J usage is TRBJ1-2; 11 nucleotides match TRBD1. V dropped 0 bases and J dropped 4; count of bases not matched to a gene: 4. The germline V gene encodes CDR1 MNHEY and CDR2 SVGAGI. This CDR3 is built from 16 residues. DNA of the CDR3: TGTGCCAGCAGTTACTCGCGGGACAGGGGGTCCTATGGCTACACCTTC. Its translation is CASSYSRDRGSYGYTF.

The chain employs TRBV3-1 (or the pseudogene TRBV3-2) and TRBJ1-3, with 11 bases aligning to TRBD1. This CDR3 is built from 15 residues. The germline gives CDR1 LGHDT, CDR2 YNNKEL (reference sequence). Unmatched junction bases numbered 2, after V lost 3 bases and J lost 4 bases. DNA for the CDR3: TGTGCCAGCAGCCAGGACAGGGGGCTCGGAAACACCATATATTTT. Protein product: CASSQDRGLGNTIYF.

J is TRBJ2-7 and V is TRBV4-2, with 7 bases fitting TRBD2. V was clipped by 5 bases and J by 2 bases; unmatched bases: 15. Germline V gene sequence: CDR1 LGHNA, CDR2 YNFKEQ. The CDR3 spans 17 residues. For the CDR3, the DNA is TGTGCCAGCAGCTTCAGTTGGGACGTCGGGGGGACCTACGAGCAGTACTTC. This codes for CASSFSWDVGGTYEQYF.

The chain combines TRBV5-1 with TRBJ1-3; D remains ambiguous. The V and J ends lost 0 bases and 2 bases respectively, with 9 bases between them. The CDR3 extends over 15 amino acids. Germline V gene lookup returns CDR1 SGHRS and CDR2 YFSETQ. The CDR3, as DNA: TGCGCCAGCAGCTTGGTCCGCGGGACTGGAAACACCATATATTTT. Its translation: CASSLVRGTGNTIYF.

The J gene is TRBJ2-7, the V gene TRBV19; tentatively, D is TRBD1 (6 bases). V lost 5 bases and J lost 0, with 11 bases in between. CDR1 is LNHDA, CDR2 SQIVND, per germline (reference sequence). The CDR3 contains 14 residues. CDR3 nucleotides: TGTGCCAGTAGTCCTCGGACAGACTCCTACGAGCAGTACTTC. Its translation is CASSPRTDSYEQYF.

This clone was found a few times. The V gene is TRBV24-1, the J gene TRBJ1-3, with no clear D. Deletions cut 2 bases from V and 8 bases from J, with 6 bases between. The CDR3 spans 12 residues. Germline CDR1 is KGHDR and CDR2 is SFDVKD. The chain's CDR3 is CATSDYSDTIYF. CDR3 sequence (DNA): TGTGCCACCAGTGATTATTCTGACACCATATATTTT.

The chain is built from TRBV29-1 and TRBJ1-2, with TRBD1 matching over 10 bases. Germline CDR1 SQVTM, CDR2 ANQGSEA. This CDR3 is 14 amino acids long. V gave up 5 bases and J gave up 3 bases; unmatched junction bases: 6. Written as DNA, the CDR3 is TGCAGCGTTCTTCTGGACAGGGGGGACTATGGCTACACCTTC. Its translation: CSVLLDRGDYGYTF.

The chain is built from TRBV11-2 and TRBJ1-2; D possibly corresponds to TRBD1 (5 bases). The V end lost 5 bases, the J end lost 4 bases, and 29 bases lay between the germline ends. From germline, CDR1 is SGHAT and CDR2 FQNNGV. The CDR3 sequence is 19 residues long. CDR3 region: CASSVTSLGATGLAYGYTF. CDR3 bases: TGTGCCAGCAGCGTTACCTCACTAGGGGCGACGGGCTTAGCCTATGGCTACACCTTC.

The chain is built from TRBV28 and TRBJ1-2, with a weak D call TRBD1 (5 bases). V lost 3 bases and J 3 bases, leaving 11 bases between the germline ends. This CDR3 is built from 14 residues. Germline lookup yields CDR1 MDHEN and CDR2 SYDVKM. The chain's CDR3 is CASSFPGGYYGYTF. Written as DNA, the CDR3 is TGTGCCAGCAGTTTCCCGGGGGGATACTATGGCTACACCTTC.

The V and J genes are TRBV24-1 and TRBJ2-1, with 8 bases identical to TRBD2. CDR1 is KGHDR, CDR2 SFDVKD, per germline. J gave up 3 bases and V 6 bases, and 0 bases lay outside the gene matches. This CDR3 comprises 13 residues. CDR3 sequence (DNA): TGTGCCACCAGTAGCGGGGGCTACAATGAGCAGTTCTTC. Translated, it gives CATSSGGYNEQFF.

This clone was found once. This chain connects TRBV19 to TRBJ2-3; D possibly matches TRBD1 or TRBD2 (5 bases each). Germline CDR1 is LNHDA and CDR2 is SQIVND (reference sequence). The CDR3 covers 15 residues. Trimming removed 3 bases from V and 0 bases from J, with 10 bases in between. Here the CDR3 reads CASSIYGASTDTQYF. The CDR3 bases are TGTGCCAGTAGTATCTACGGGGCTAGCACAGATACGCAGTATTTT.

The chain uses TRBV30 and TRBJ1-2; the D gene is possibly TRBD1 (5 bases). There are 13 residues in the CDR3. Germline V lookup: CDR1 GTSNPN, CDR2 SVGIG (reference sequence). Trimming pared 2 bases from V and 5 bases from J, leaving 12 bases between. The CDR3 region has the DNA TGTGCCTGGAGTATCGGGGGTGGTTATGGCTACACCTTC. Translation gives CAWSIGGGYGYTF. Drawing the rest from reference TRBV30 and TRBJ1-2, the complete variable domain is SQTIHQWPATLVQPVGSPLSLECTVEGTSNPNLYWYRQAAGRGLQLLFYSVGIGQISSEVPQNLSASRPQDRQFILSSKKLLLSDSGFYLCAWSIGGGYGYTFGSGTRLTVV.

This clone was seen once. The rearrangement joins TRBV6-5 to TRBJ1-2; D unclear. Looked up from germline, CDR1 is MNHEY and CDR2 is SVGAGI. This CDR3 spans 13 amino acids. The V and J ends lost 7 bases and 0 bases respectively, with 9 bases between them. The CDR3 loop reads CASNGITNYGYTF. The CDR3 DNA follows: TGTGCCAGCAATGGAATAACTAACTATGGCTACACCTTC.

The chain is built from TRBV11-2 and TRBJ2-3, with D perhaps matching TRBD2 (6 bases). V lost 1 base and J 1 base, leaving 9 bases between the germline ends. Germline CDR1 and CDR2: SGHAT and FQNNGV. CDR3 size: 15 residues. CDR3: CASSLGPGGTDTQYF. CDR3 bases: TGTGCCAGCAGCTTAGGTCCGGGGGGCACAGATACGCAGTATTTT. The whole variable domain, filled in from reference TRBV11-2 and TRBJ2-3, reads EAGVAQSPRYKIIEKRQSVAFWCNPISGHATLYWYQQILGQGPKLLIQFQNNGVVDDSQLPKDRFSAERLKGVDSTLKIQPAKLEDSAVYLCASSLGPGGTDTQYFGPGTRLTVL.

The V gene is TRBV5-4, the J gene TRBJ1-2; perhaps TRBD1 as D (6 bases). Trimming pared 0 bases from V and 4 bases from J, leaving 13 bases between. This CDR3 region has 15 residues. CDR1 is SGHNT and CDR2 is YYREEE in the germline V gene (reference sequence). The CDR3 DNA sequence: TGTGCCAGCAGCTTGGTGGGGGGGCATCGCTATGGCTACACCTTC. Protein: CASSLVGGHRYGYTF.

CDR3 protein: CASSQEGLWREIVEQFF. CDR3 nucleotides: TGTGCCAGCAGCCAAGAAGGGCTATGGCGGGAGATTGTCGAGCAGTTCTTC. J is TRBJ2-1 and V is TRBV14; 7 bases match TRBD2. The CDR3 is 17 residues long. After removal of 0 bases from V and 10 bases from J, the junction contained 15 bases not matched to a gene. Germline V gene lookup returns CDR1 SGHDN and CDR2 FVKESK.

The chain joins TRBV5-1 to TRBJ2-3; 7 bases are a match to TRBD1. CDR3 length: 14 amino acids. V shed 3 bases, J shed 0 bases, and the junction held 1 base outside the gene matches. Germline V lookup: CDR1 SGHRS, CDR2 YFSETQ. The CDR3 here is CASSSTGSTDTQYF. DNA of the CDR3: TGCGCCAGCAGCTCGACAGGGAGCACAGATACGCAGTATTTT. Supplemented by reference TRBV5-1 and TRBJ2-3, the full variable domain reads KAGVTQTPRYLIKTRGQQVTLSCSPISGHRSVSWYQQTPGQGLQFLFEYFSETQRNKGNFPGRFSGRQFSNSRSEMNVSTLELGDSALYLCASSSTGSTDTQYFGPGTRLTVL.

The J gene is TRBJ1-6, the V gene TRBV9; 8 positions match TRBD1. V lost 4 bases, J lost 2 bases, and 5 bases stayed unmatched. The CDR3 has 16 amino acids. Germline loops: CDR1 SGDLS, CDR2 YYNGEE. The CDR3 loop reads CASSPTGAAYNSPLHF. CDR3 sequence (DNA): TGTGCCAGCAGCCCGACAGGGGCGGCCTATAATTCACCCCTCCACTTT.

The J gene is TRBJ2-2, the V gene TRBV4-3; 7 positions agree with TRBD2. CDR3 length: 14 amino acids. J lost 8 bases, V lost 1 base, and 4 bases had no gene match. Germline loops: CDR1 LGHNA, CDR2 YSLEER. CDR3 coding DNA: TGCGCCAGCAGCCAAGCCGCCGGGAGGGGGGAGCTGTTTTTT. Amino acid sequence: CASSQAAGRGELFF.

This clone occurred many times. The V call is TRBV4-2, the J call TRBJ2-1, with 13 bases aligning to TRBD2. Germline assignment: CDR1 LGHNA and CDR2 YNFKEQ. The CDR3 sequence is 15 residues long. V was pared by 4 bases and J by 8 bases, with 5 bases of the junction left unmatched. This CDR3 is CASSPGLAGVYEQFF. In DNA, the CDR3 is TGTGCCAGCAGCCCTGGACTAGCGGGAGTCTATGAGCAGTTCTTC.

The chain has TRBV24-1 and TRBJ2-7, with TRBD2 matching 8 bases. CDR1 KGHDR and CDR2 SFDVKD come from the germline V gene. The CDR3 is 16 amino acids. V was pared by 4 bases and J by 7 bases, with 14 bases of the junction left unmatched. The CDR3 loop is CATSDRGTGGPGEQYF. The CDR3 coding sequence is TGTGCCACCAGTGACCGCGGTACGGGAGGGCCGGGAGAGCAGTACTTC.

The CDR3 nucleotides are TGTGCCAGCAGTTTAGTGATAGAGACCCAGTACTTC. Translation: CASSLVIETQYF. This sequence joins TRBV6-6 and TRBJ2-5; the D is unclear. This CDR3 has 12 residues. Trimming took off 4 bases at V and 4 bases at J, with 7 bases between the two ends. In germline, CDR1 is MNHNY, CDR2 SVGAGI (reference sequence).

The chain joins TRBV6-2 or TRBV6-3 to TRBJ1-1, with D hard to call. The CDR3 runs 14 residues. CDR1 is MNHEY, CDR2 SVGEGT, per germline. The V gene lost 6 bases and the J gene lost 1 base, with 12 bases spanning the gap. This CDR3 reads CASSNPRRNTEAFF. In DNA form, the CDR3 reads TGTGCCAGCAGCAACCCCCGACGGAACACTGAAGCTTTCTTT.

The V and J genes are TRBV23-1 and TRBJ2-1; 9 bases match TRBD1. TRBV23-1 belongs to the ORF category, with a function that is uncertain. This CDR3 spans 11 amino acids. CDR3 bases: TGCGGACGACAGGGGGACAATGAGCAGTTCTTC. Its protein product is CGRQGDNEQFF.

The rearrangement uses TRBV19 and TRBJ1-6, with 7 bases matching TRBD1. V shed 7 bases, J shed 7 bases, and the junction held 13 bases outside the gene matches. Per the germline V gene, CDR1 is LNHDA and CDR2 is SQIVND (reference sequence). This CDR3 spans 16 amino acids. The CDR3 loop reads CASTALNRGGNSPLHF. CDR3 bases: TGTGCCAGTACCGCCTTAAACAGGGGAGGGAATTCACCCCTCCACTTT.

The chain combines TRBV3-1 (or the pseudogene TRBV3-2) with TRBJ2-1, with 8 bases fitting TRBD1. J was trimmed by 6 bases and V by 4 bases; bases with no gene match: 8. The germline V gene encodes CDR1 LGHDT and CDR2 YNNKEL (reference sequence). The CDR3 is 15 residues long. DNA of the CDR3: TGTGCCAGCAGCCTAAGGGACAGGAACTCCAATGAGCAGTTCTTC. It translates to CASSLRDRNSNEQFF.